This is a list of T cell receptor beta chains from one sample in a study of a mutant IDH1 vaccine in newly diagnosed glioma. The table came from immunoSEQ multiplex PCR; TCRdb's copy has only in-frame clones and leaves some out. Of tens of thousands of clones listed, 86% were seen once; the top ten hold 2% to 2.5%. The sequenced sample was PBMCs, obtained from a glioma patient treated with radiotherapy, temozolomide or both. The origin of the receptors is a man aged 40-49 years with glioma. Both conserved end residues are part of each CDR3. A D gene is named only where the DNA matches it firmly. Only part of the rows carry a size: once, few, many, or a class if the clone is expanded.

v_call	cdr3_length	d_call	j_call	clone_size	cdr3_nt	cdr3_aa
TRBV5-1	13	TRBD1	TRBJ2-5	NA	TGCGCCAGCAGTCAGGGGGCCTCAGAGACCCAGTACTTC	CASSQGASETQYF
TRBV5-1	16	TRBD1	TRBJ2-3	NA	TGCGCCAGCAGCTTGTTGGCGACAGGGGGCCTAAATACGCAGTATTTT	CASSLLATGGLNTQYF
TRBV9	16	NA	TRBJ2-7	NA	TGTGCCAGCAGCGTAGGGGGGGGACAGGCCGACTACGAGCAGTACTTC	CASSVGGGQADYEQYF
TRBV6-1	19	TRBD1	TRBJ1-5	NA	TGTGCCAGCAGTGCGGACAGGGCCCCTATTTTCCTTGGGGGTCAGCCCCAGCATTTT	CASSADRAPIFLGGQPQHF
TRBV27	15	TRBD1	TRBJ1-5	NA	TGTGCCAGCAGAGTACAGGGGGCCGGCAATCAGCCCCAGCATTTT	CASRVQGAGNQPQHF
TRBV20-1	11	NA	TRBJ2-1	NA	TGCAGTGCAAAGGATTACAATGAGCAGTTCTTC	CSAKDYNEQFF
TRBV14	11	NA	TRBJ1-2	NA	TGTGCCAGCAGCCCCGGGGCCGGCTACACCTTC	CASSPGAGYTF
TRBV2	15	NA	TRBJ2-7	NA	TGTGCCAGCAGTGAAGGACAGAGAGGGGCTCACGAGCAGTACTTC	CASSEGQRGAHEQYF
TRBV6-6	12	NA	TRBJ2-7	NA	TGTGCCAGCCTAGGGGGTTTTTACGAGCAGTACTTC	CASLGGFYEQYF
TRBV5-1	16	TRBD2	TRBJ2-2	NA	TGCGCCAGCTCCGAGACGACTAGCGGGAGGGGAGGGGAGCTGTTTTTT	CASSETTSGRGGELFF
TRBV5-5	16	TRBD2	TRBJ2-7	NA	TGTGCCAGCAGCGGTGACTTAGCGGGAGTCGCCTACGAGCAGTACTTC	CASSGDLAGVAYEQYF
TRBV19	12	NA	TRBJ1-5	few	TGTGCCAGTTCCATGGGGAATCAGCCCCAGCATTTT	CASSMGNQPQHF
TRBV18	11	NA	TRBJ2-7	NA	TGTGCCAGCTCACCCGACCACGAGCAGTACTTC	CASSPDHEQYF